The present T cell receptor (beta chain) was sequenced within a study of response to subunit inactivated influenza vaccine. General observations from the study: Few new T cells, the authors suggested, are recruited by each seasonal influenza vaccination.

Concerning this clonotype itself: The antigen remains undetermined.

TCRdb analysed the RT-PCR reads with MiXCR anew, one entry per CDR3 protein. The sample has roughly 190,000 distinct CDR3 sequences, 13% to 15% seen once. V shed 3 bases, J shed 6 bases, and the junction held 14 bases outside the gene matches. The CDR3 runs 18 residues. Germline V gene data show CDR1 as LGHNA and CDR2 as YNFKEQ. The source material was CD8+ T cells sorted from PBMCs, sampled about 5 days after vaccination. The rearrangement uses TRBV4-2 and TRBJ2-2, with 9 bases aligning to TRBD2. The origin of this receptor is a man aged 50 or older who received an inactivated influenza vaccine. DNA for the CDR3: TGTGCCAGCAGCCACGCAGAACTTATAGCGGGAGTTTCCGGGGAGCTGTTTTTT. Its protein is CASSHAELIAGVSGELFF.